These 6 T cell receptor beta chains came from one sample sequenced in a study of regulatory T cells in long-lasting Graves disease. The time point here: newly diagnosed GD, antithyroid drugs for less than 3 months. Isolated PBMC RNA provided the starting material for the TCR library. Building the TCR beta libraries relied on iRepertoire HTBI primers, and CDR3 regions underwent Arm-PCR. One entry per CDR3 protein, called by TCRdb with MiXCR from the multiplex PCR reads. The sample carries almost 450,000 distinct CDR3 sequences, around 15% recorded once. This sample also appeared in a second study, on T cells in Graves' hyperthyroidism and ophthalmopathy.

The source material was peripheral blood mononuclear cells (PBMCs), sampled at new diagnosis, from a patient treated with antithyroid drugs. Receptors originate from a woman aged 25 to 39 with Graves disease.

This clonotype was counted between two and nine times. J is TRBJ1-1 and V is TRBV27; D ambiguous. In germline, CDR1 is MNHEY, CDR2 SMNVEV (reference sequence). The V gene lost 3 bases and the J gene lost 1 base, with 12 bases spanning the gap. The CDR3 consists of 15 residues. The CDR3 nucleotides are TGTGCCAGCAGTTTTTGGAGGTCGAAGAACACTGAAGCTTTCTTT. Encoded protein: CASSFWRSKNTEAFF.

This clonotype turned up a few times. V is TRBV4-1 and J is TRBJ1-1; D is uncertain. This CDR3 region has 13 residues. Germline assignment: CDR1 MGHRA and CDR2 YSYEKL. Trimming took off 2 bases at V and 1 base at J, with 5 bases between the two ends. The CDR3 bases are TGCGCCAGCAGCCAACAGGAGAACACTGAAGCTTTCTTT. Translation: CASSQQENTEAFF.

This clonotype came up many times. The chain employs TRBV10-3 and TRBJ2-5; D is undetermined. V was clipped by 2 bases and J by 2 bases, with 3 bases between them. Germline V CDR1 and CDR2: ENHRY, SYGVKD. This CDR3 spans 12 amino acids. The CDR3 DNA follows: TGTGCCATCAGTGAGGGACAAGAGACCCAGTACTTC. Protein sequence: CAISEGQETQYF.

This clonotype came up many times. DNA of the CDR3: TGTGCCAGCACGGACGGGTTGGGATATGGCTACACCTTC. This sequence encodes CASTDGLGYGYTF. V is TRBV6-1 and J is TRBJ1-2; D gene uncertain. The V end was cut by 7 bases, the J end by 5 bases, with 14 bases between. The CDR3 covers 13 residues. Germline V lookup: CDR1 MNHNS, CDR2 SASEGT.

This clonotype occurred many times. The chain links TRBV12-3 or TRBV12-4 to TRBJ1-1; tentatively, D is TRBD1 (6 bases). The V and J ends lost 7 bases and 5 bases respectively, with 20 bases between them. CDR3 length: 15 amino acids. CDR3 DNA: TGTGCCAGCACCCCCGGTGGACAGTTCCAGACTGAAGCTTTCTTT. It yields the protein CASTPGGQFQTEAFF.

Notes on this clonotype: An end of the junction differs from the germline gene, which may be a read error. The rearrangement uses TRBV19 and TRBJ2-1; D is uncertain. The CDR3 runs to 10 residues. Per germline, CDR1 LNHDA and CDR2 SQIVND (reference sequence). CDR3 coding DNA: TGTGCCAGTGGAAAATTAGAGCGGTTCTTC. The encoded protein is CASGKLERFF.